This T cell receptor (beta chain) came from a study of long-term antiretroviral therapy in people with HIV. Runs used v3.0 of the immunoSEQ assay and were done at survey level. Method: immunoSEQ multiplex PCR; TCRdb's copy keeps in-frame clones and lacks some. Among about 22,000 clones listed, 70% to 90% were seen once. The V gene lost 5 bases and the J gene lost 4 bases, with 17 bases spanning the gap. The CDR3 has 15 amino acids. Per the germline V gene, CDR1 is SGHTA and CDR2 is FQGTGA. The sample here was unsorted PBMCs, taken 1.3 years after starting antiretroviral therapy. The clonotype was recovered from a man in his sixties with HIV. The chain couples TRBV7-3 to TRBJ2-5, with D perhaps matching TRBD1 or TRBD2 (5 bases each). CDR3 DNA: TGTGCCAGCAGCGAAAGTGGGGGTTTAGGAGAGACCCAGTACTTC. This encodes CASSESGGLGETQYF.